One and the same sample provided the 22 T cell receptor beta chains below, sequenced in a study of T cell responses to AZD1222 COVID-19 vaccine. Repertoires were generated with immunoSEQ multiplex PCR, while TCRdb's copy carries only in-frame clones and drops some. This sample yields about 94,000 clones, of which 75% to 90% are seen a single time; 4.5% belongs to the top ten. Sequenced material: peripheral blood, taken 28 days after the second AZD1222 dose. All receptors come from an adult who received the AZD1222 COVID-19 vaccine.

This clone has only a few counts. The chain couples TRBV28 to TRBJ2-7; TRBD2 matches at 9 bases. The germline gives CDR1 MDHEN, CDR2 SYDVKM. CDR3 length: 15 residues. Trimming at V came to 6 bases and at J to 3 bases, leaving 9 bases not matched to a gene. The CDR3 region has the DNA TGTGCCAGCAGCCAATGGACTAGCGCGAGCTACGAGCAGTACTTC. It encodes CASSQWTSASYEQYF.

This clone was observed once. The CDR3 here is CASSLGGGEQYF. The DNA for the CDR3 is TGTGCCAGCAGCTTAGGGGGAGGCGAGCAGTACTTC. The chain links TRBV11-2 to TRBJ2-7, with D possibly being TRBD2 (6 bases). Germline V lookup: CDR1 SGHAT, CDR2 FQNNGV. V lost 1 base, J lost 6 bases, and 7 bases lay in between. The CDR3 consists of 12 residues.

The V call is TRBV25-1, the J call TRBJ2-2, with 11 bases identical to TRBD1. V was clipped by 7 bases and J by 5 bases; unmatched bases: 9. CDR1 and CDR2 from the germline V gene are MGHDK and SYGVNS. This CDR3 is built from 16 residues. In DNA, the CDR3 is TGTGCCAGCACCCCGGACAGGGGGCGGTTTACCGGGGAGCTGTTTTTT. Translated: CASTPDRGRFTGELFF.

The chain uses TRBV6-6 and TRBJ2-7; 8 positions agree with TRBD1. Germline assignment: CDR1 MNHNY and CDR2 SVGAGI (reference sequence). The trim removed 5 bases at V and 3 bases at J, leaving 6 bases unmatched. CDR3 length: 14 amino acids. Here the CDR3 reads CASSRTGGSYEQYF. The CDR3 DNA reads TGTGCCAGCAGTCGTACAGGGGGAAGCTACGAGCAGTACTTC.

A word on this clone: Distinct nucleotide sequences in the sample also encode this CDR3. The chain couples TRBV6-5 to TRBJ1-2; D perhaps matches TRBD1 (5 bases). The CDR3 totals 14 residues. Trimming shortened V by 0 bases and J by 2 bases, and 7 bases separated the two germline ends. CDR1 and CDR2 (germline): MNHEY, SVGAGI. The CDR3 nucleotides are TGTGCCAGCAGTTACTCCCAGGGCAACTATGGCTACACCTTC. It codes for CASSYSQGNYGYTF.

The chain couples TRBV19 to TRBJ2-7, with TRBD2 identical over 10 bases. Germline V gene sequence: CDR1 LNHDA, CDR2 SQIVND (reference sequence). After removal of 4 bases from V and 0 bases from J, the junction contained 6 bases not matched to a gene. The CDR3 totals 16 residues. CDR3 bases: TGTGCCAGTAGTAATTTAGCGGGGGGTCGCTCCTACGAGCAGTACTTC. Protein sequence: CASSNLAGGRSYEQYF.

The V and J genes are TRBV5-1 and TRBJ1-2; D gene ambiguous. Trimming removed 4 bases from V and 1 base from J, with 14 bases in between. Germline CDR1 reads SGHRS; CDR2 reads YFSETQ. The CDR3 has 15 amino acids. The CDR3 is CASSRPEEVNYGYTF. The CDR3 nucleotides read TGCGCCAGCAGCCGCCCTGAAGAGGTTAACTATGGCTACACCTTC. Supplemented by reference TRBV5-1 and TRBJ1-2, the full variable domain reads KAGVTQTPRYLIKTRGQQVTLSCSPISGHRSVSWYQQTPGQGLQFLFEYFSETQRNKGNFPGRFSGRQFSNSRSEMNVSTLELGDSALYLCASSRPEEVNYGYTFGSGTRLTVV.

This sequence joins TRBV4-3 and TRBJ2-2; the D gene is possibly TRBD2 (6 bases). Trimming removed 0 bases at V and 1 base at J, with 15 bases between. This CDR3 contains 18 residues. Germline V gene lookup returns CDR1 LGHNA and CDR2 YSLEER. The CDR3 region has the DNA TGCGCCAGCAGCCAAGAGGTAGCGCGGGACCTGAACACCGGGGAGCTGTTTTTT. Its translation: CASSQEVARDLNTGELFF.

V and J are TRBV6-4 and TRBJ2-1, with TRBD2 matching 16 bases. Germline lookup yields CDR1 MRHNA and CDR2 SNTAGT. The junction had 7 bases not matched to a gene; V was cut back by 5 bases and J by 9 bases. The CDR3 totals 16 residues. CDR3 loop: CASSPGTSGGAFEQFF. CDR3 DNA: TGTGCCAGCAGTCCCGGGACTAGCGGGGGGGCTTTTGAGCAGTTCTTC.

A few counts support this clone. The genes are TRBV10-3 and TRBJ2-2; tentative D call: TRBD1 (5 bases). Germline lookup yields CDR1 ENHRY and CDR2 SYGVKD. CDR3 length: 14 residues. V dropped 3 bases and J dropped 3 bases, with 8 bases sitting between them. CDR3 sequence reads: CAISDSGYTGELFF. The DNA for the CDR3 is TGTGCCATCAGTGACTCAGGGTACACCGGGGAGCTGTTTTTT.

V is TRBV10-1 and J is TRBJ1-2, with 8 nucleotides matching TRBD1. CDR1 is WNHNN, CDR2 SYGVQD, per germline (reference sequence). Trimming took 0 bases from V and 5 from J; bases not matched to a gene: 14. CDR3 length: 18 residues. Written as DNA, the CDR3 is TGCGCCAGCAGTGAGTCAGCAGGGGGCGGGATACCCAGATATGGCTACACCTTC. This sequence encodes CASSESAGGGIPRYGYTF.

The chain joins TRBV5-4 to TRBJ1-2; D possibly corresponds to TRBD1 (5 bases). CDR1 and CDR2 (germline): SGHNT, YYREEE (reference sequence). There are 14 residues in the CDR3. The V and J ends lost 4 bases and 5 bases respectively, with 15 bases between them. CDR3 DNA sequence: TGTGCCAGCAGCCCGACGGGGCAGGTGTATGGCTACACCTTC. Translated, it gives CASSPTGQVYGYTF.

V and J are TRBV28 and TRBJ2-1; no definite D call. Trimming stripped 3 bases from V and 6 bases from J, with 15 bases between. The CDR3 covers 15 residues. Germline CDR1 reads MDHEN; CDR2 reads SYDVKM. CDR3 amino acids: CASSLWLVGPNEQFF. In nucleotides, the CDR3 is TGTGCCAGCAGTTTGTGGCTAGTTGGCCCCAATGAGCAGTTCTTC.

V gene TRBV19 combines with J gene TRBJ2-7, with 7 bases that match TRBD2. The CDR3 spans 14 residues. Unmatched junction bases numbered 5, after V lost 6 bases and J lost 0 bases. Germline V lookup: CDR1 LNHDA, CDR2 SQIVND (reference sequence). In DNA form, the CDR3 reads TGTGCCAGTAGCCGACTAGCCTTCTCCTACGAGCAGTACTTC. This gives the protein CASSRLAFSYEQYF. The variable domain in full, completed from reference TRBV19 and TRBJ2-7, reads DGGITQSPKYLFRKEGQNVTLSCEQNLNHDAMYWYRQDPGQGLRLIYYSQIVNDFQKGDIAEGYSVSREKKESFPLTVTSAQKNPTAFYLCASSRLAFSYEQYFGPGTRLTVT.

V gene TRBV5-8 combines with J gene TRBJ2-7, with no clear D. Trimming took 0 bases from V and 6 from J, leaving 10 bases between them. Germline CDR1 is SGHTS and CDR2 is YDEGEE. This CDR3 comprises 13 residues. CDR3 DNA: TGTGCCAGCAGCTTGGTATCTTCTAGCGAGCAGTACTTC. Amino acids: CASSLVSSSEQYF.

The chain couples TRBV5-5 to TRBJ1-2; D gene ambiguous. Germline loops: CDR1 SGHKS, CDR2 YYEKEE (reference sequence). V lost 4 bases and J 4 bases, leaving 11 bases between the germline ends. This CDR3 comprises 13 residues. CDR3 loop: CASSLRVTYGYTF. As DNA, the CDR3 is TGTGCCAGCAGCCTCCGGGTTACCTATGGCTACACCTTC.

This clone was counted a single time. The V and J genes are TRBV10-3 and TRBJ1-6, with 11 positions matching TRBD1. The CDR3 extends over 16 amino acids. Germline V gene lookup returns CDR1 ENHRY and CDR2 SYGVKD. V gave up 6 bases and J gave up 5 bases; unmatched junction bases: 6. CDR3 region: CAIRGDRGSHNSPLHF. The CDR3 bases are TGTGCCATCAGAGGGGACAGGGGGTCCCATAATTCACCCCTCCACTTT.

This clone was counted a few times. The chain couples TRBV30 to TRBJ1-4; no firm D call. With 5 bases removed from V and 13 bases from J, the gap between germline ends came to 14 bases. The CDR3 has 11 residues. Germline V gives CDR1 GTSNPN, CDR2 SVGIG (reference sequence). CDR3 nucleotide sequence: TGTGCCTGGGGACTCGAGGAGATACTGTTTTTT. Its protein product is CAWGLEEILFF.

The rearrangement links TRBV3-1 (or the pseudogene TRBV3-2) to TRBJ1-3; D possibly corresponds to TRBD1 (5 bases). CDR3 length: 13 amino acids. Germline values: CDR1 LGHDT, CDR2 YNNKEL (reference sequence). Trimming took off 4 bases at V and 2 bases at J, with 6 bases between the two ends. CDR3 bases: TGTGCCAGCAGCCTGGACACTGGAAACACCATATATTTT. This sequence encodes CASSLDTGNTIYF.

V is TRBV5-1 and J is TRBJ2-4, with 14 bases fitting TRBD2. V was clipped by 4 bases and J by 1 base; unmatched bases: 13. This CDR3 is built from 20 residues. Germline loops: CDR1 SGHRS, CDR2 YFSETQ. The CDR3 loop reads CASSPWTSGGPRVAKNIQYF. As DNA, the CDR3 is TGCGCCAGCAGCCCCTGGACTAGCGGGGGGCCTAGGGTTGCCAAAAACATTCAGTACTTC.

This chain connects TRBV7-2 to TRBJ1-2; maybe TRBD1 (5 bases). Trimming left V 3 bases short and J 4 bases short, with 15 bases between. CDR1 and CDR2 (germline): SGHTA, FQGNSA. The CDR3 is 15 amino acids. For the CDR3, the DNA is TGTGCCAGCAGCTTGGGGCCCTCTAACCCCTATGGCTACACCTTC. Its protein product is CASSLGPSNPYGYTF.

V is TRBV4-2 and J is TRBJ1-3; D unresolved. This CDR3 contains 15 residues. V was trimmed by 4 bases and J by 1 base, leaving 11 bases between them. Germline V gene data show CDR1 as LGHNA and CDR2 as YNFKEQ. The CDR3 bases are TGTGCCAGCAGCCCGGCAGGCTCGTCTGGAAACACCATATATTTT. Translating it yields CASSPAGSSGNTIYF.